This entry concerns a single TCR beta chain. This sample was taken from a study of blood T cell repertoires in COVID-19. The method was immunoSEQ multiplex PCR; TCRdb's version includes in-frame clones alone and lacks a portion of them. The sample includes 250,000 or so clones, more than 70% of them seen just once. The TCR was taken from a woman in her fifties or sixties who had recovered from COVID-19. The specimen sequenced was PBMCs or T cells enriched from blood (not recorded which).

The CDR3 sequence: CASSGEGRQETQYF. The CDR3 DNA sequence: TGCGCCAGCAGCGGGGAGGGAAGACAAGAGACCCAGTACTTC. The V gene is TRBV5-1, the J gene TRBJ2-5, with 7 nucleotides matching TRBD2. The CDR3 has 14 residues. Germline V gene lookup returns CDR1 SGHRS and CDR2 YFSETQ. With V trimmed by 4 bases and J by 2 bases, 5 bases remained unmatched.